The 30 T cell receptor beta chains given below trace back to one sample, sequenced in a study of CD8 T cells in ankylosing spondylitis (dated by TCRdb to the late 2010s). The library was prepared using 5' RACE. Sequencing used an Illumina HiSeq 2500. TCRdb applied fastp at Q25 and MiXCR to the public reads, then kept only in-frame beta chains. Rows matching on CDR3 protein sequence are summarized as one entry with the most common DNA and genes. The sample profile shows about 240,000 distinct CDR3 sequences; about 24% of them were found once. In total, the top ten clones hold around 0.58% of the sample. The sequencing sample was made of blood, either unsorted or a sorted T cell fraction (not recorded which). The source is a male donor with ankylosing spondylitis or in good health (not recorded which).

This sequence joins TRBV28 and TRBJ2-7; D is unclear. Germline-derived CDR1 and CDR2 are MDHEN and SYDVKM. V was cut by 2 bases and J by 2 bases, with 10 bases left in between. The CDR3 has 14 residues. The CDR3 protein is CASSLTDGAYEQYF. As DNA, the CDR3 is TGTGCCAGCAGTTTAACGGACGGAGCCTACGAGCAGTACTTC.

In this sample, this clonotype turned up many times. The genes are TRBV20-1 and TRBJ2-3; 9 nucleotides agree with TRBD2. The germline gives CDR1 DFQATT, CDR2 SNEGSKA (reference sequence). The CDR3 is made up of 17 amino acids. V lost 0 bases and J lost 1; bases outside the gene matches: 8. CDR3 sequence (DNA): TGCAGTGCTAGAGACCCGACTAGCGGTAAAGGCACAGATACGCAGTATTTT. Translation: CSARDPTSGKGTDTQYF.

V is TRBV7-8 and J is TRBJ2-2; D uncertain. Germline CDR1 and CDR2: SGHVS and FQNEAQ. Deletions cut 4 bases from V and 4 bases from J, with 10 bases between. The CDR3 has 14 amino acids. The CDR3 DNA is TGTGCCAGCAGCTCCCGCTGGGCCACCGGGGAGCTGTTTTTT. Amino acids: CASSSRWATGELFF.

The gene calls are TRBV20-1 and TRBJ2-1, with TRBD1 identical over 7 bases. Trimming cost V 7 bases and J 12 bases; bases outside gene matches: 9. Germline CDR1 DFQATT, CDR2 SNEGSKA (reference sequence). This CDR3 region has 11 residues. The CDR3 bases are TGCAGTGGGGTGACAGGGAAAGGGCAGTTCTTC. As protein: CSGVTGKGQFF.

This chain connects TRBV2 to TRBJ1-4; D is uncertain. The CDR3 totals 14 residues. The germline V and J ends were trimmed by 3 bases and 7 bases, with 12 bases remaining between them. Germline V gene data show CDR1 as SNHLY and CDR2 as FYNNEI. The CDR3 sequence: CASSERLGSEKLFF. The CDR3 region has the DNA TGTGCCAGCAGTGAGAGGTTGGGGAGTGAAAAACTGTTTTTT.

There are a few counts of this clonotype. V is TRBV29-1 and J is TRBJ2-5; TRBD2 is a possible D gene (6 bases). Germline CDR1 SQVTM, CDR2 ANQGSEA. Trimming removed 6 bases from V and 5 bases from J, with 16 bases in between. This CDR3 has 13 residues. In DNA, the CDR3 is TGCAGCGTCCCTCCTGGAGGGGTGGAGACCCAGTACTTC. This encodes CSVPPGGVETQYF.

This clonotype was observed many times. The gene calls are TRBV20-1 and TRBJ2-7; weak D call: TRBD1 (6 bases). Looked up from germline, CDR1 is DFQATT and CDR2 is SNEGSKA (reference sequence). This CDR3 is built from 15 residues. Trimming stripped 0 bases from V and 4 bases from J, with 16 bases between. The CDR3 is CSARDGYREGYEQYF. For the CDR3, the DNA is TGCAGTGCTAGAGATGGGTACAGGGAAGGGTACGAGCAGTACTTC.

A few counts support this clonotype. The chain is built from TRBV4-1 and TRBJ2-1, with TRBD2 matching over 7 bases. The CDR3 is 16 amino acids. Trimming at V came to 2 bases and at J to 8 bases, leaving 12 bases not matched to a gene. CDR1 and CDR2 (germline): MGHRA, YSYEKL. This CDR3 is CASSQSASRGSDEQFF. In nucleotides, the CDR3 is TGCGCCAGCAGCCAAAGCGCGTCGCGGGGGTCGGATGAGCAGTTCTTC.

CDR3 DNA: TGTGCCAGCAGCCCCTCAGACGCGGGGGGTCGATCACCCCTCCACTTT. This translates into CASSPSDAGGRSPLHF. The chain recombines TRBV3-1 with TRBJ1-6; the D gene is possibly TRBD1 (5 bases). V lost 4 bases, J lost 10 bases, and 20 bases lay in between. Germline CDR1 reads LGHDT; CDR2 reads YNNKEL (reference sequence). The CDR3 contains 16 residues.

The V gene is TRBV12-3 or TRBV12-4, the J gene TRBJ1-5, with 7 bases matching TRBD1. CDR3 length equals 17 residues. After removal of 2 bases from V and 0 bases from J, the junction contained 7 bases not matched to a gene. Written as DNA, the CDR3 is TGTGCCAGCAGTTTAACGACAGGGACGGATAGCAATCAGCCCCAGCATTTT. It translates to CASSLTTGTDSNQPQHF.

This clonotype came up a few times. The chain employs TRBV6-5 and TRBJ2-5; TRBD1 is a possible D gene (6 bases). CDR1 is MNHEY and CDR2 is SVGAGI in the germline V gene. V dropped 0 bases and J dropped 4 bases, with 15 bases sitting between them. The CDR3 covers 16 residues. Here the CDR3 reads CASSYSIYQGRETQYF. CDR3 bases: TGTGCCAGCAGTTACTCGATCTACCAGGGGCGAGAGACCCAGTACTTC.

This clonotype was recorded many times. The CDR3 coding sequence is TGTGCCAGCAGTTTAGCGGTACCGGCTTCCTACGAGCAGTACTTC. Protein: CASSLAVPASYEQYF. This chain uses TRBV12-3 or TRBV12-4 with TRBJ2-7; D remains ambiguous. The V gene lost 0 bases and the J gene lost 1 base, with 10 bases spanning the gap. CDR3 size: 15 residues.

This clonotype was seen repeatedly, ten times or more. The J gene is TRBJ2-1, the V gene TRBV10-3; D might be TRBD1 (5 bases). Looked up from germline, CDR1 is ENHRY and CDR2 is SYGVKD. Trimming shortened V by 5 bases and J by 8 bases, and 13 bases separated the two germline ends. The CDR3 sequence is 13 residues long. CDR3 DNA sequence: TGTGCCATCAGTCAACCTCAAGGGGATGAGCAGTTCTTC. As protein: CAISQPQGDEQFF.

This clonotype was picked up many times. The J gene is TRBJ1-5, the V gene TRBV4-1, with 12 bases fitting TRBD1. The junction had 7 bases not matched to a gene; V was cut back by 6 bases and J by 4 bases. Germline V gives CDR1 MGHRA, CDR2 YSYEKL. This CDR3 has 16 amino acids. CDR3 DNA sequence: TGCGCCAGCAGACATCCGGGACAGGGGGCGAATCAGCCCCAGCATTTT. It translates to CASRHPGQGANQPQHF.

Only a few counts were recorded for this clonotype. The V call is TRBV20-1, the J call TRBJ2-5; D may be TRBD2 (5 bases). CDR3 length equals 14 residues. Germline assignment: CDR1 DFQATT and CDR2 SNEGSKA (reference sequence). Trimming shortened V by 0 bases and J by 5 bases, and 13 bases separated the two germline ends. The CDR3 is CSARDRNRGETQYF. The CDR3 DNA follows: TGCAGTGCTAGAGATCGAAACAGAGGGGAGACCCAGTACTTC.

The chain combines TRBV20-1 with TRBJ1-4; D is uncertain. CDR1 DFQATT and CDR2 SNEGSKA come from the germline V gene (reference sequence). This CDR3 contains 17 residues. Between the trimmed V and J ends, which lost 0 bases and 0 bases, there was a span of 14 bases. CDR3 sequence (DNA): TGCAGTGCTAGAGACACGTTGGCGAGGGCAACTAATGAAAAACTGTTTTTT. Encoded protein: CSARDTLARATNEKLFF.

This clonotype was counted only a few times. The chain has TRBV6-1 and TRBJ1-5; TRBD1 aligns across 7 bases. V lost 7 bases and J lost 6; bases outside the gene matches: 15. The CDR3 length is 16 residues. From germline, CDR1 is MNHNS and CDR2 SASEGT. Here the CDR3 reads CASNKGAERGGQPQHF. The CDR3 nucleotides are TGTGCCAGCAATAAGGGGGCCGAACGTGGAGGTCAGCCCCAGCATTTT.

This clonotype was detected only a few times. The V and J genes are TRBV6-5 and TRBJ2-5; D is perhaps TRBD1 or TRBD2 (5 bases each). Germline V gene data show CDR1 as MNHEY and CDR2 as SVGAGI. The CDR3 length is 17 residues. Between the trimmed V and J ends, which lost 4 bases and 5 bases, there was a span of 23 bases. The CDR3 protein is CASSSNIGGRGAETQYF. The CDR3 DNA reads as TGTGCCAGCAGTTCTAATATCGGCGGGCGAGGGGCGGAGACCCAGTACTTC.

The chain has TRBV20-1 and TRBJ2-7; the D gene is possibly TRBD1 (5 bases). This CDR3 spans 16 amino acids. Germline V lookup: CDR1 DFQATT, CDR2 SNEGSKA (reference sequence). The DNA for the CDR3 is TGCTGCTCTTGGGGCCAGGGTCTGGGCTATAAGAACGAGCAGTACTTC. Residues: CCSWGQGLGYKNEQYF.

The chain has TRBV5-1 and TRBJ2-5, with TRBD1 as a possible D gene (6 bases). The CDR3 extends over 11 amino acids. Germline values: CDR1 SGHRS, CDR2 YFSETQ. The V end lost 7 bases, the J end lost 5 bases, and 9 bases lay between the germline ends. The CDR3 sequence is CASQGQETQYF. In DNA, the CDR3 is TGCGCCAGCCAGGGGCAGGAGACCCAGTACTTC.

The chain combines TRBV4-2 with TRBJ2-7; tentatively, D is TRBD2 (5 bases). Germline CDR1 is LGHNA and CDR2 is YNFKEQ. This CDR3 spans 14 amino acids. V dropped 0 bases and J dropped 6 bases, with 12 bases sitting between them. The DNA for the CDR3 is TGTGCCAGCAGCCAAGAGTCTAGCCTCCGCGAGCAGTACTTC. This sequence encodes CASSQESSLREQYF.

The chain joins TRBV12-3 or TRBV12-4 to TRBJ2-7; no clear D gene. With 8 bases removed from V and 2 bases from J, the gap between germline ends came to 13 bases. CDR3 length: 13 residues. CDR3 DNA: TGTGCCAGCTCCCCGGAAATAGCCTACGAGCAGTACTTC. This encodes CASSPEIAYEQYF.

J is TRBJ1-2 and V is TRBV7-9; 7 bases are shared with TRBD1. From germline, CDR1 is SEHNR and CDR2 FQNEAQ (reference sequence). The CDR3 has 14 residues. Trimming at V came to 5 bases and at J to 6 bases, leaving 9 bases not matched to a gene. The CDR3 bases are TGTGCCAGCAGCGTGAAGGGGGCTGGGGATGGCTACACCTTC. Translated: CASSVKGAGDGYTF.

CDR3 loop: CSATGGSSGGASTDTQYF. For the CDR3, the DNA is TGCAGTGCTACCGGGGGATCTAGCGGGGGGGCTAGCACAGATACGCAGTATTTT. V usage is TRBV20-1 and J usage is TRBJ2-3; TRBD2 matches at 12 bases. CDR3 length: 18 residues. With V trimmed by 4 bases and J by 0 bases, 11 bases remained unmatched. Germline V lookup: CDR1 DFQATT, CDR2 SNEGSKA (reference sequence).

This clonotype was recorded many times. The genes are TRBV10-3 and TRBJ2-1; possibly TRBD1 for D (6 bases). This CDR3 is 13 amino acids long. Trimming removed 5 bases at V and 8 bases at J, with 13 bases between. The V gene's germline CDR1 is ENHRY and CDR2 SYGVKD. The CDR3, as DNA: TGTGCCATCAGTTCAACAGGGCTGGATGAGCAGTTCTTC. Translation: CAISSTGLDEQFF.

This clonotype appeared a few times. This chain connects TRBV6-1 to TRBJ2-1, with 7 bases identical to TRBD1. From germline, CDR1 is MNHNS and CDR2 SASEGT. The CDR3 contains 13 residues. V trimming: 6 bases; J trimming: 7 bases; junction bases outside the gene matches: 6. CDR3 nucleotides: TGTGCCAGCAGAAAACAGGGGTGGAATGAGCAGTTCTTC. Its translation is CASRKQGWNEQFF.

This sequence joins TRBV12-3 or TRBV12-4 and TRBJ2-3; perhaps TRBD1 as D (6 bases). This CDR3 has 13 residues. CDR3 sequence (DNA): TGTTCGACTGGGGGCACAGGCACAGATACGCAGTATTTT. Translating gives CSTGGTGTDTQYF.

The rearrangement joins TRBV6-6 to TRBJ1-1; no firm D call. The CDR3 is 12 residues long. Trimming took off 5 bases at V and 6 bases at J, with 10 bases between the two ends. Germline-derived CDR1 and CDR2 are MNHNY and SVGAGI (reference sequence). CDR3 loop: CASSGDWAEAFF. CDR3 in DNA: TGTGCCAGCAGTGGAGACTGGGCTGAAGCTTTCTTT.

The genes are TRBV7-9 and TRBJ2-5; 9 bases agree with TRBD1. CDR3 length: 16 residues. CDR1 is SEHNR, CDR2 FQNEAQ, per germline (reference sequence). Trimming at V came to 5 bases and at J to 5 bases, leaving 12 bases not matched to a gene. The DNA for the CDR3 is TGTGCCAGCAGCAAAAGAGGACAGGGGCGAGGGGAGACCCAGTACTTC. This sequence encodes CASSKRGQGRGETQYF.

The V and J genes are TRBV7-9 and TRBJ1-1, with no clear D. The germline V gene encodes CDR1 SEHNR and CDR2 FQNEAQ (reference sequence). CDR3 length equals 14 residues. V gave up 3 bases and J gave up 0 bases, with 8 bases separating them. CDR3 coding DNA: TGTGCCAGCAGCTTGCTTCGTATGAACACTGAAGCTTTCTTT. This encodes CASSLLRMNTEAFF.